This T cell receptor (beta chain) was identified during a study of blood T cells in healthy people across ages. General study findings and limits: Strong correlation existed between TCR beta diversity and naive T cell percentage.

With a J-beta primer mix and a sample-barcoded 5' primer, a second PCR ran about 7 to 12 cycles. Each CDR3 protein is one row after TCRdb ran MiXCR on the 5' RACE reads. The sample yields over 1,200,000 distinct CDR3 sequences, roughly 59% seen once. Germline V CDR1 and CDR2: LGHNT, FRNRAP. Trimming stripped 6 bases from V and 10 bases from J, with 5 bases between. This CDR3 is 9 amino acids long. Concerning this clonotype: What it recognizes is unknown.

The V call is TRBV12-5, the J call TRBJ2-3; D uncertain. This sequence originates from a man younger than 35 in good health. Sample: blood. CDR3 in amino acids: CASGFPQYF. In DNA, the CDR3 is TGTGCTAGTGGGTTTCCGCAGTATTTT.